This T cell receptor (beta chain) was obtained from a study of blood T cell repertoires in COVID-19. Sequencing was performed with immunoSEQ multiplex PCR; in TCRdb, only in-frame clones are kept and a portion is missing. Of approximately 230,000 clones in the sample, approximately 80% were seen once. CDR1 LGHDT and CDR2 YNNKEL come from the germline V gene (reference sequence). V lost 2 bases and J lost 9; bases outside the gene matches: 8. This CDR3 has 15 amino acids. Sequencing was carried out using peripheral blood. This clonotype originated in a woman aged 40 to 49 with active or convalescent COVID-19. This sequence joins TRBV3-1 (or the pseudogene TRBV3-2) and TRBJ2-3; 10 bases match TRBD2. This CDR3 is CASSQQRGGGITQYF. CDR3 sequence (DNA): TGTGCCAGCAGCCAACAGCGGGGGGGAGGGATCACGCAGTATTTT.